This is a list of T cell receptor beta chains from one sample in a study of blood T cells in healthy people across ages. TCRdb itself ran the 5' RACE reads through MiXCR, one entry per CDR3 protein. The sample has about a million distinct CDR3 sequences, around 46% seen once; the top ten hold about an eighth. The sample consisted of blood. The origin of the receptors is a man aged 25 to 45 in good health. Both conserved end residues are part of each CDR3. A D gene is named only where the DNA matches it firmly. Size values are once, few and many counts, or a class for expanded clones, and some rows have none.

j_call,clone_size,v_call,d_call,cdr3_aa,cdr3_nt
TRBJ2-3,few,TRBV7-9,TRBD1,CASSLATGATDTQYF,TGTGCCAGCAGCTTAGCGACAGGGGCCACAGATACGCAGTATTTT
TRBJ1-5,few,TRBV7-2,NA,CASTPAAASNQPQHF,TGTGCCAGCACCCCAGCGGCAGCTAGCAATCAGCCCCAGCATTTT
TRBJ1-5,NA,TRBV6-2/TRBV6-3,NA,CASSYVGASNQPQHF,TGTGCCAGCAGTTACGTGGGGGCGAGCAATCAGCCCCAGCATTTT
TRBJ1-2,NA,TRBV3-1,NA,CASGPGHSNYGYTF,TGTGCCAGCGGCCCGGGACATTCAAACTATGGCTACACCTTC
TRBJ1-6,NA,TRBV9,NA,CASSGGPDALGALHF,TGTGCCAGCAGCGGAGGCCCGGACGCACTTGGAGCCCTCCACTTT
TRBJ2-1,NA,TRBV24-1,NA,CATSDLGLGKSNEQFF,TGTGCCACCAGTGATTTGGGACTGGGCAAGTCCAATGAGCAGTTCTTC
TRBJ1-1,few,TRBV7-9,NA,CASSARTASTEAFF,TGTGCCAGCAGCGCCCGGACCGCATCAACTGAAGCTTTCTTT
TRBJ2-3,few,TRBV3-1,NA,CASSQRGWGGPLGTQYF,TGTGCCAGCAGCCAAAGGGGCTGGGGGGGGCCTTTGGGTACGCAGTATTTT
TRBJ2-1,once,TRBV29-1,NA,CSVRALNEQFF,TGCAGCGTCCGGGCCTTGAATGAGCAGTTCTTC
TRBJ1-2,NA,TRBV2,NA,CASQASYGYTF,TGTGCCAGCCAGGCGTCCTATGGCTACACCTTC
TRBJ1-1,NA,TRBV7-2,NA,CASSTQDGNTEAFF,TGTGCCAGCAGCACCCAGGACGGGAACACTGAAGCTTTCTTT
TRBJ1-1,NA,TRBV29-1,NA,CSVEPGPNTEAFF,TGCAGCGTTGAACCAGGTCCCAACACTGAAGCTTTCTTT
TRBJ2-3,few,TRBV4-1,NA,CASSLYPMTASTDTQYF,TGCGCCAGCAGCCTCTATCCCATGACGGCCAGCACAGATACGCAGTATTTT
TRBJ1-5,NA,TRBV12-3/TRBV12-4,NA,CASRAEDQPQHF,TGCGCCAGCCGGGCGGAGGATCAGCCCCAGCATTTT
TRBJ1-1,once,TRBV20-1,NA,CSARSRGYWGYDDTEAFF,TGCAGTGCTAGAAGCAGGGGTTACTGGGGATACGACGACACTGAAGCTTTCTTT
TRBJ1-6,NA,TRBV12-3/TRBV12-4,NA,CASTPGAGSGSPLHF,TGTGCCAGCACCCCTGGCGCGGGGTCGGGTTCACCCCTCCACTTT
TRBJ1-5,NA,TRBV3-1,TRBD1,CASSHTGAGNQPQHF,TGTGCCAGCAGCCACACAGGGGCAGGTAATCAGCCCCAGCATTTT
TRBJ2-2,NA,TRBV30,NA,CAGSVIGELFF,TGTGCCGGGAGTGTTATCGGGGAGCTGTTTTTT
TRBJ2-3,NA,TRBV4-1,NA,CASSSENTQYF,TGCGCCAGCAGCTCGGAGAATACGCAGTATTTT
TRBJ2-1,NA,TRBV3-1,NA,CASSQGLVGDEQFF,TGTGCCAGCAGCCAAGGGTTAGTTGGGGATGAGCAGTTCTTC
TRBJ2-7,many,TRBV28,NA,CASSSGWEYEQYF,TGCGCCAGCAGCTCCGGGTGGGAGTACGAGCAGTACTTC
TRBJ2-3,NA,TRBV7-3,NA,CASSLGDLPDTQYF,TGTGCCAGCAGCTTAGGGGACTTACCAGATACGCAGTATTTT
TRBJ2-3,NA,TRBV7-8,TRBD2,CASSLWLAGAADTQYF,TGTGCCAGCAGCTTATGGCTAGCGGGGGCCGCAGATACGCAGTATTTT
TRBJ2-3,few,TRBV18,TRBD1,CASSPTGAQDTQYF,TGTGCCAGCTCACCGACAGGGGCTCAAGATACGCAGTATTTT
TRBJ2-7,NA,TRBV12-3/TRBV12-4,TRBD2,CASSLGAGGPHEQYF,TGTGCCAGCAGTTTAGGGGCGGGGGGGCCCCACGAGCAGTACTTC
TRBJ1-5,NA,TRBV15,NA,CATSRKGVRDQPQHF,TGTGCCACCAGCAGAAAGGGCGTTAGGGATCAGCCCCAGCATTTT
TRBJ1-2,few,TRBV7-2,TRBD1,CASSLAGQGKNYGYTF,TGTGCCAGCAGCTTGGCAGGACAGGGGAAAAACTATGGCTACACCTTC
TRBJ2-3,NA,TRBV20-1,TRBD2,CSAYRGGASLDTQYF,TGCAGTGCTTATCGCGGGGGGGCAAGTCTAGATACGCAGTATTTT
TRBJ2-1,once,TRBV11-2,TRBD2,CASSLFIREVSSYNEQFF,TGTGCCAGCAGCTTATTTATCCGGGAGGTGAGCTCCTACAATGAGCAGTTCTTC
TRBJ2-3,NA,TRBV6-2/TRBV6-3,NA,CASRRDPRGTQYF,TGTGCCAGCAGGAGGGATCCCCGAGGCACGCAGTATTTT
TRBJ2-1,NA,TRBV4-1,NA,CASSRVEEDEQFF,TGCGCCAGCAGCCGCGTGGAGGAAGATGAGCAGTTCTTC
TRBJ2-7,NA,TRBV6-2/TRBV6-3,NA,CASSYPATGGWSSYEQYF,TGTGCCAGCAGTTACCCAGCGACTGGCGGTTGGAGCTCCTACGAGCAGTACTTC
TRBJ1-2,NA,TRBV5-6,NA,CASSPSHKGTYGYTF,TGTGCCAGCAGCCCCTCTCATAAGGGGACCTATGGCTACACCTTC
TRBJ2-3,NA,TRBV20-1,TRBD2,CSARSGGGGATDTQYF,TGCAGTGCTAGATCCGGGGGCGGGGGGGCCACAGATACGCAGTATTTT
TRBJ2-3,NA,TRBV29-1,NA,CSVEVDRHPDTQYF,TGCAGCGTTGAGGTCGACAGACACCCAGATACGCAGTATTTT
TRBJ1-6,once,TRBV7-2,NA,CASSGAEGSSPLHF,TGTGCCAGCAGCGGGGCCGAGGGGAGTTCACCCCTCCACTTT
TRBJ2-5,NA,TRBV5-1,NA,CASSYQTGTRGLQETQYF,TGCGCCAGCAGCTATCAAACCGGGACAAGGGGGTTACAAGAGACCCAGTACTTC